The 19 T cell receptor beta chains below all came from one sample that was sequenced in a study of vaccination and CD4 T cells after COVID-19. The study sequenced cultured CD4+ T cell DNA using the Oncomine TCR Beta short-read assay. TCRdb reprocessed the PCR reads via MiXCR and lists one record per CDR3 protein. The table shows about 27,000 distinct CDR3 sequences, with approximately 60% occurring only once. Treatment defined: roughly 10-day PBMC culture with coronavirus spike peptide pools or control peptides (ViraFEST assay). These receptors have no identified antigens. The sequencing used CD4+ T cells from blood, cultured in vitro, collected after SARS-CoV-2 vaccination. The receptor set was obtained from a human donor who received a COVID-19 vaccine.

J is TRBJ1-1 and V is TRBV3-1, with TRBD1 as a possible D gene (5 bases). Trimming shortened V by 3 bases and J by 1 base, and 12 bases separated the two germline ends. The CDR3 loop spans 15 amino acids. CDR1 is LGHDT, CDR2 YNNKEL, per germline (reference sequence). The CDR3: CASSHGAAGNTEAFF. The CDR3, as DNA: TGTGCCAGCAGCCATGGGGCAGCAGGGAACACTGAAGCTTTCTTT.

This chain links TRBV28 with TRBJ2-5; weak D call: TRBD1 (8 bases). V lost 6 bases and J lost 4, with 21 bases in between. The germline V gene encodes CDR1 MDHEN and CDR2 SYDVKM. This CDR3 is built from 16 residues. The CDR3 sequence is CASSFSTYRGGETQYF. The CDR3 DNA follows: TGTGCCAGCAGCTTCTCTACCTACAGGGGGGGAGAGACCCAGTACTTC.

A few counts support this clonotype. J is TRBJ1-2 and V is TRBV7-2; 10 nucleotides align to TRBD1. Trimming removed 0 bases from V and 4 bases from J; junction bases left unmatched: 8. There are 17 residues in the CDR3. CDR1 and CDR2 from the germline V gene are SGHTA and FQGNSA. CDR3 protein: CASSLAATGGASYGYTF. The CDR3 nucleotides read TGTGCCAGCAGCTTAGCTGCGACAGGGGGCGCAAGCTATGGCTACACCTTC.

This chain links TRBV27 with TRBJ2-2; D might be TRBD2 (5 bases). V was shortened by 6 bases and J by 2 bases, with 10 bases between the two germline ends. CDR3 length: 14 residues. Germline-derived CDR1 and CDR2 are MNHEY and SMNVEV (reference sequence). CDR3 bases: TGTGCCAGCAGGCGGGCAGACAACACCGGGGAGCTGTTTTTT. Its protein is CASRRADNTGELFF.

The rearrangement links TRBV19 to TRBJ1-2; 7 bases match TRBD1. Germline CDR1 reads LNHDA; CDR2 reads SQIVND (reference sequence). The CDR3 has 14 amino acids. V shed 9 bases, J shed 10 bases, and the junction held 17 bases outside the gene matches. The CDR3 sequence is CASLSTGTASVYTF. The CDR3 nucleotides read TGTGCCAGCTTGAGCACGGGGACAGCTTCGGTCTACACCTTC.

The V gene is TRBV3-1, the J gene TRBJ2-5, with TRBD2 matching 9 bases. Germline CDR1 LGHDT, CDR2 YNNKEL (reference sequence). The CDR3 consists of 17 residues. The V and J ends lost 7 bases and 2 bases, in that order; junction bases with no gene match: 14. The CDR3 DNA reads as TGTGCCAGCACCGCTCCGAGAGCGGGGGGCAGACAAGAGACCCAGTACTTC. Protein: CASTAPRAGGRQETQYF.

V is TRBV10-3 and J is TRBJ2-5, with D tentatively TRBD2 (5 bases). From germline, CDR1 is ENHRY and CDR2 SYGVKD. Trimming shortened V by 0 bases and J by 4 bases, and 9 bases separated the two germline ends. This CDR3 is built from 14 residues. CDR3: CAISESDEGETQYF. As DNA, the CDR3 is TGTGCCATCAGTGAGTCTGACGAGGGAGAGACCCAGTACTTC.

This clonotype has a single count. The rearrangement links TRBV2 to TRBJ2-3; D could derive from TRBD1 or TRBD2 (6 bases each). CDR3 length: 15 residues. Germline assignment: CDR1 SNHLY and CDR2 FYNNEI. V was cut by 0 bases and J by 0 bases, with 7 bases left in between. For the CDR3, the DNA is TGTGCCAGCAGTGAAGCGGGGGGCAGCACAGATACGCAGTATTTT. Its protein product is CASSEAGGSTDTQYF.

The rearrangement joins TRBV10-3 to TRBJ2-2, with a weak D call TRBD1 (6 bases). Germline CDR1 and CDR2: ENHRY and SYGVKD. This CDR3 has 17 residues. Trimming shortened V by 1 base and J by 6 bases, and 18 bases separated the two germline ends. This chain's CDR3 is CAISEFPHPGAAGELFF. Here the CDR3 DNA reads TGTGCCATCAGTGAGTTCCCTCATCCAGGGGCGGCCGGGGAGCTGTTTTTT.

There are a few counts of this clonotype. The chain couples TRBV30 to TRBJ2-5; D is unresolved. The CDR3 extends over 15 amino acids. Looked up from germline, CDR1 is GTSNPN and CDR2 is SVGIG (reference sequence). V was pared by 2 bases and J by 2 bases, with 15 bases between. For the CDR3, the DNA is TGTGCCTGGAGTCTCCGCCGGACGGATCAAGAGACCCAGTACTTC. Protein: CAWSLRRTDQETQYF.

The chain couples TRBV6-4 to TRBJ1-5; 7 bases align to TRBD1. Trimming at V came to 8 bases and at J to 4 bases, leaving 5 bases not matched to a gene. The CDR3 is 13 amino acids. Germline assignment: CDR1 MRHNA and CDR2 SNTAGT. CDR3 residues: CASSRDSNQPQHF. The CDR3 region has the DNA TGTGCCAGCTCCCGGGACAGTAATCAGCCCCAGCATTTT.

The CDR3 protein is CASRFDRMAEAFF. DNA of the CDR3: TGCGCCAGCAGATTCGACAGAATGGCTGAAGCTTTCTTT. The chain recombines TRBV10-1 with TRBJ1-1; D might be TRBD1 (5 bases). Between the trimmed V and J ends, which lost 6 bases and 6 bases, there was a span of 14 bases. Germline loops: CDR1 WNHNN, CDR2 SYGVQD (reference sequence). This CDR3 has 13 amino acids.

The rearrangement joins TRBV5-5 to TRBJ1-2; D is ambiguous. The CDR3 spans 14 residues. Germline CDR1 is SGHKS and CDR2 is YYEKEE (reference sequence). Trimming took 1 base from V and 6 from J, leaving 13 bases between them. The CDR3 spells CASSLRGWLDGYTF. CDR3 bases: TGTGCCAGCAGCTTGAGAGGGTGGCTCGATGGCTACACCTTC.

The CDR3 loop is CASSEDRDETQYF. As DNA, the CDR3 is TGTGCCAGCAGTGAGGACAGGGATGAGACCCAGTACTTC. The V gene is TRBV2, the J gene TRBJ2-5; 8 bases line up with TRBD1. The CDR3 sequence is 13 residues long. CDR1 is SNHLY and CDR2 is FYNNEI in the germline V gene. J lost 5 bases, V lost 3 bases, and 2 bases had no gene match. Full variable domain (rest looked up from reference TRBV2 and TRBJ2-5): EPEVTQTPSHQVTQMGQEVILRCVPISNHLYFYWYRQILGQKVEFLVSFYNNEISEKSEIFDDQFSVERPDGSNFTLKIRSTKLEDSAMYFCASSEDRDETQYFGPGTRLLVL.

The CDR3 here is CASSPGQETQYF. The CDR3 coding sequence is TGTGCCAGCAGCCCAGGTCAAGAGACCCAGTACTTC. The chain employs TRBV7-6 and TRBJ2-5; D gene unclear. The V gene lost 5 bases and the J gene lost 2 bases, with 6 bases spanning the gap. This CDR3 contains 12 residues. Per the germline V gene, CDR1 is SGHVS and CDR2 is FNYEAQ.

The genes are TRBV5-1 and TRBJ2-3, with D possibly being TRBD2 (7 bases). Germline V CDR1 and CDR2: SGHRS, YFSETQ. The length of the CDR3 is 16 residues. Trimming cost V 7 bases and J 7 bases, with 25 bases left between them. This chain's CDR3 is CASVPLAGAGSHTQYF. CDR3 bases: TGCGCCAGCGTTCCTTTGGCGGGGGCCGGTTCACATACGCAGTATTTT.

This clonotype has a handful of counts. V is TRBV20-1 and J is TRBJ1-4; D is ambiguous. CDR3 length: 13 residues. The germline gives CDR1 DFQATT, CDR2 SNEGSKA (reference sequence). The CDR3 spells CRAMSATNEKLFF. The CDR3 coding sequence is TGCAGGGCGATGTCTGCAACTAATGAAAAACTGTTTTTT.

The CDR3 DNA sequence: TGTGCCAGCACCCCTGGGGGACAGGGATTCTACGAGCAGTACTTC. Protein: CASTPGGQGFYEQYF. The chain combines TRBV2 with TRBJ2-7; 9 bases agree with TRBD1. This CDR3 has 15 residues. The V gene end was trimmed by 7 bases and the J gene end by 3 bases; junction bases not matched to a gene: 10. Germline CDR1 and CDR2: SNHLY and FYNNEI.

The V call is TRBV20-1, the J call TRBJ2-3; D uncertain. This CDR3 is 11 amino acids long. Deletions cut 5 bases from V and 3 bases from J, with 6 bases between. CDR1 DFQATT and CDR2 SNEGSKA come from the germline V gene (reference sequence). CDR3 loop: CSAGVTDTQYF. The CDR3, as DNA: TGCAGTGCTGGAGTGACAGATACGCAGTATTTT.